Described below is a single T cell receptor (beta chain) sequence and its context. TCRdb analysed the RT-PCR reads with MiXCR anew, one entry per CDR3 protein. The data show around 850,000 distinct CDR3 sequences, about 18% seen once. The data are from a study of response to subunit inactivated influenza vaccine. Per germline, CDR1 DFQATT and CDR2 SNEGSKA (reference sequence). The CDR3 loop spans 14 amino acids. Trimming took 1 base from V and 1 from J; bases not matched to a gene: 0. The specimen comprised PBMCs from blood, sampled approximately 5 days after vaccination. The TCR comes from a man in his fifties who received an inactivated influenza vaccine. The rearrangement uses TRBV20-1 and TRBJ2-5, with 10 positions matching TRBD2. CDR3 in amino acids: CSARGLAGQETQYF. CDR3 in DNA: TGCAGTGCTAGAGGACTAGCGGGCCAAGAGACCCAGTACTTC.